The 28 T cell receptor beta chains listed next were all sequenced from one sample in a study of OX40 agonist ivuxolimab in advanced cancers. The assay was immunoSEQ multiplex PCR, and TCRdb's table has in-frame clones only and misses some. The sample holds about 160,000 clones, approximately 94% seen once. Sequencing was performed on CD4+ or CD8+ T cells sorted from blood, taken in a trial of the OX40 agonist ivuxolimab. The receptor set was obtained from an adult with an advanced solid tumor such as melanoma, head and neck, liver or kidney cancer.

Worth noting for this clone: One end of the junction does not line up with germline, which may come from a read error. The chain carries TRBV7-2 and TRBJ2-1; 9 bases align to TRBD2. CDR1 and CDR2 (germline): SGHTA, FQGNSA. The CDR3 runs 15 residues. The CDR3 region has the DNA TGTGCCAGCAGCCTAGCGGGGTCCCCCTACAATGAGCAGTTCTTC. Residues: CASSLAGSPYNEQFF.

The CDR3 sequence is CASSQEFIQALYEQYF. As DNA, the CDR3 is TGCGCCAGCAGTCAAGAGTTTATCCAGGCCCTCTACGAGCAGTACTTC. The V and J genes are TRBV23-1 and TRBJ2-7; no clear D. TRBV23-1 is assigned to the ORF class and has an uncertain function. V lost 2 bases to trimming and J lost 3 bases, with 17 bases between them. CDR3 length: 16 residues.

This clone appeared a single time. V usage is TRBV6-1 and J usage is TRBJ2-7; D is perhaps TRBD1 (6 bases). The V gene's germline CDR1 is MNHNS and CDR2 SASEGT. The CDR3 loop spans 13 amino acids. Trimming left V 0 bases short and J 6 bases short, with 9 bases between. CDR3 DNA: TGTGCCAGCAGTGAAGCTGGGGGCTCCGAGCAGTACTTC. It is translated as CASSEAGGSEQYF.

The J gene is TRBJ1-5, the V gene TRBV4-1; the match to TRBD1 covers 7 bases. CDR3 length: 15 residues. The germline V gene encodes CDR1 MGHRA and CDR2 YSYEKL. The junction had 4 bases not matched to a gene; V was cut back by 0 bases and J by 5 bases. CDR3 in amino acids: CASSQEVTGDQPQHF. The DNA of the CDR3 is TGCGCCAGCAGCCAAGAAGTAACAGGGGATCAGCCCCAGCATTTT.

Points on this clone: Distinct nucleotide sequences in the sample also encode this CDR3. This chain connects TRBV6-5 to TRBJ1-5; possibly TRBD1 for D (6 bases). This CDR3 has 15 residues. Germline CDR1 is MNHEY and CDR2 is SVGAGI. V was clipped by 0 bases and J by 4 bases, with 10 bases between them. This chain's CDR3 is CASSYSPGANQPQHF. The CDR3 DNA follows: TGTGCCAGCAGTTACTCGCCGGGGGCAAATCAGCCCCAGCATTTT.

The rearrangement joins TRBV5-1 to TRBJ1-4; D remains ambiguous. The CDR3 has 14 amino acids. V lost 4 bases to trimming and J lost 0 bases, with 7 bases between them. Germline V gives CDR1 SGHRS, CDR2 YFSETQ. Here the CDR3 reads CASSPRATNEKLFF. The CDR3 nucleotides read TGCGCCAGCAGCCCGAGGGCAACTAATGAAAAACTGTTTTTT.

The chain has TRBV7-6 and TRBJ2-5, with D unresolved. CDR3 length: 13 residues. Germline assignment: CDR1 SGHVS and CDR2 FNYEAQ. V was clipped by 2 bases and J by 4 bases, with 8 bases between them. CDR3: CASSLNRRETQYF. CDR3 nucleotide sequence: TGTGCCAGCAGCTTAAACCGAAGAGAGACCCAGTACTTC. The whole variable domain, filled in from reference TRBV7-6 and TRBJ2-5, reads GAGVSQSPRYKVTKRGQDVALRCDPISGHVSLYWYRQALGQGPEFLTYFNYEAQQDKSGLPNDRFSAERPEGSISTLTIQRTEQRDSAMYRCASSLNRRETQYFGPGTRLLVL.

V is TRBV9 and J is TRBJ2-3; 7 positions agree with TRBD2. This CDR3 contains 14 residues. Germline V gene data show CDR1 as SGDLS and CDR2 as YYNGEE. The V gene end was trimmed by 2 bases and the J gene end by 2 bases; junction bases not matched to a gene: 2. Here the CDR3 DNA reads TGTGCCAGCAGCGTTCTAGCGGACACAGATACGCAGTATTTT. As protein: CASSVLADTDTQYF.

The chain uses TRBV10-2 and TRBJ1-1; TRBD1 aligns across 12 bases. The junction had 5 bases not matched to a gene; V was cut back by 5 bases and J by 7 bases. Germline values: CDR1 WSHSY, CDR2 SAAADI. The CDR3 totals 14 residues. Written as DNA, the CDR3 is TGCGCCAGCAGTCCGGGACAGGGGGCGAATGAAGCTTTCTTT. Translated: CASSPGQGANEAFF.

The chain links TRBV11-2 to TRBJ2-7; 10 bases align to TRBD1. J gave up 9 bases and V 7 bases, and 6 bases lay outside the gene matches. The CDR3 has 12 amino acids. Germline CDR1 reads SGHAT; CDR2 reads FQNNGV. CDR3 loop: CASTWDRGGQYF. CDR3 nucleotides: TGTGCCAGCACCTGGGACAGGGGCGGGCAGTACTTC.

The CDR3 DNA is TGTGCCACCAGCCAAATCCCTGGGAGGACTGAAGCTTTCTTT. This encodes CATSQIPGRTEAFF. The gene calls are TRBV15 and TRBJ1-1, with D uncertain. There are 14 residues in the CDR3. Per germline, CDR1 LNHNV and CDR2 YYDKDF (reference sequence). V lost 5 bases to trimming and J lost 5 bases, with 15 bases between them.

This chain links TRBV4-3 with TRBJ1-2, with 8 bases that match TRBD1. The CDR3 runs to 13 residues. V shed 0 bases and J 7 bases; nucleotides not matched to a gene: 1. Germline CDR1 is LGHNA and CDR2 is YSLEER. The CDR3 DNA sequence: TGCGCCAGCAGCCAAGATGGGACAGGTGGCTACACCTTC. The encoded protein is CASSQDGTGGYTF.

The chain joins TRBV28 to TRBJ1-2; D is possibly TRBD1 (5 bases). The germline V and J ends were trimmed by 3 bases and 8 bases, with 10 bases remaining between them. The length of the CDR3 is 12 residues. The germline CDR1 and CDR2 sequences are MDHEN and SYDVKM. CDR3 amino acids: CASSLEGLGYTF. Here the CDR3 DNA reads TGTGCCAGCAGTTTGGAGGGGCTGGGCTACACCTTC.

The gene calls are TRBV4-2 and TRBJ2-7, with D possibly called TRBD1 or TRBD2 (5 bases each). The CDR3 is 12 amino acids. Between the trimmed V and J ends, which lost 9 bases and 2 bases, there was a span of 11 bases. From germline, CDR1 is LGHNA and CDR2 YNFKEQ. CDR3 bases: TGTGCCAGTAGGGACGGAGCCTACGAGCAGTACTTC. As protein: CASRDGAYEQYF.

This chain connects TRBV28 to TRBJ1-3; 9 nucleotides align to TRBD1. The germline gives CDR1 MDHEN, CDR2 SYDVKM. The junction had 10 bases not matched to a gene; V was cut back by 6 bases and J by 4 bases. The CDR3 is 16 amino acids. This CDR3 reads CASSLGQGKGGNTIYF. CDR3 DNA: TGTGCCAGCAGCCTCGGACAGGGGAAAGGGGGAAACACCATATATTTT.

The DNA for the CDR3 is TGCAGCGTTGGGACAGTCTATGGCTACACCTTC. Protein: CSVGTVYGYTF. The rearrangement uses TRBV29-1 and TRBJ1-2, with D perhaps matching TRBD1 (6 bases). From germline, CDR1 is SQVTM and CDR2 ANQGSEA. There are 11 residues in the CDR3. V shed 4 bases and J shed 4 bases, with 7 bases lying between them.

The chain is built from TRBV7-7 and TRBJ1-5; 7 bases fit TRBD1. Germline V gives CDR1 SSHAT, CDR2 FNYEAQ (reference sequence). The CDR3 has 15 amino acids. With V trimmed by 5 bases and J by 3 bases, 7 bases remained unmatched. CDR3 DNA sequence: TGTGCCAGCAGCGAAGGGGACAGTTCCAATCAGCCCCAGCATTTT. Amino acid sequence: CASSEGDSSNQPQHF.

V gene TRBV19 combines with J gene TRBJ1-4; no definite D call. V was pared by 3 bases and J by 7 bases, with 9 bases between. Germline CDR1 reads LNHDA; CDR2 reads SQIVND (reference sequence). The CDR3 covers 13 residues. DNA of the CDR3: TGTGCCAGTAGTATGTGGCACTTTGAAAAACTGTTTTTT. Translation: CASSMWHFEKLFF.

The V gene is TRBV18, the J gene TRBJ1-2, with no clear D. This CDR3 comprises 14 residues. Germline CDR1 reads KGHSH; CDR2 reads LQKENI. The ends were cut back, 2 bases at V and 8 bases at J, with 15 bases in the middle. The CDR3 region is CASSPGVDSRGYTF. CDR3 coding DNA: TGTGCCAGCTCACCAGGGGTCGACTCGCGGGGCTACACCTTC.

This rearrangement joins TRBV6-1 to TRBJ2-3, with TRBD1 matching 9 bases. This CDR3 is built from 17 residues. Trimming removed 2 bases from V and 0 bases from J; junction bases left unmatched: 6. Germline V gene sequence: CDR1 MNHNS, CDR2 SASEGT. The CDR3 sequence: CASSEIGTGYSTDTQYF. Written as DNA, the CDR3 is TGTGCCAGCAGTGAAATCGGGACAGGGTATAGCACAGATACGCAGTATTTT.

The genes are TRBV30 and TRBJ2-7, with unresolved D. Between the trimmed V and J ends, which lost 0 bases and 6 bases, there was a span of 12 bases. This CDR3 region has 13 residues. Germline CDR1 is GTSNPN and CDR2 is SVGIG (reference sequence). DNA for the CDR3: TGTGCCTGGAGTGTCCGGACGTTAGGCGAGCAGTACTTC. It specifies CAWSVRTLGEQYF.

V usage is TRBV30 and J usage is TRBJ2-7; TRBD2 matches at 8 bases. The CDR3 has 14 residues. V dropped 4 bases and J dropped 0; count of bases not matched to a gene: 5. Germline V gene sequence: CDR1 GTSNPN, CDR2 SVGIG (reference sequence). Written as DNA, the CDR3 is TGTGCCTGGACCCCGGGGGGGAGCTCCTACGAGCAGTACTTC. It codes for CAWTPGGSSYEQYF.

This clone was found once. This chain uses TRBV7-8 with TRBJ1-2; no clear D gene. V dropped 1 base and J dropped 6 bases, with 6 bases sitting between them. Per germline, CDR1 SGHVS and CDR2 FQNEAQ. The CDR3 has 12 residues. DNA for the CDR3: TGTGCCAGCAGCTTAGACACAGATGGCTACACCTTC. Translated: CASSLDTDGYTF. The variable domain in full, completed from reference TRBV7-8 and TRBJ1-2, reads GAGVSQSPRYKVAKRGQDVALRCDPISGHVSLFWYQQALGQGPEFLTYFQNEAQLDKSGLPSDRFFAERPEGSVSTLKIQRTQQEDSAVYLCASSLDTDGYTFGSGTRLTVV.

The chain couples TRBV29-1 to TRBJ1-1; D not resolved. Deletions cut 1 base from V and 4 bases from J, with 13 bases between. The CDR3 has 14 amino acids. Per germline, CDR1 SQVTM and CDR2 ANQGSEA. CDR3 protein: CSVEGPAKGTEAFF. For the CDR3, the DNA is TGCAGCGTTGAAGGGCCCGCGAAGGGCACTGAAGCTTTCTTT.

The V call is TRBV9, the J call TRBJ1-2, with 8 bases lining up with TRBD1. The ends lost 0 bases at V and 4 bases at J; junction bases unmatched: 11. CDR1 and CDR2 (germline): SGDLS, YYNGEE. The CDR3 has 17 amino acids. The CDR3 region is CASSVEAQGASGYGYTF. The CDR3 bases are TGTGCCAGCAGCGTAGAGGCCCAGGGGGCATCGGGCTATGGCTACACCTTC.

This rearrangement joins TRBV30 to TRBJ2-2, with D maybe TRBD1 (5 bases). The length of the CDR3 is 13 residues. Germline CDR1 and CDR2: GTSNPN and SVGIG (reference sequence). The V end was cut by 4 bases, the J end by 0 bases, with 6 bases between. The CDR3 loop is CAWKQANTGELFF. The DNA of the CDR3 is TGTGCCTGGAAACAGGCGAACACCGGGGAGCTGTTTTTT.

V and J are TRBV9 and TRBJ1-4, with 9 bases lining up with TRBD1. The CDR3 is 16 amino acids. Trimming cost V 4 bases and J 8 bases; bases outside gene matches: 12. Germline lookup yields CDR1 SGDLS and CDR2 YYNGEE. The CDR3 DNA sequence: TGTGCCAGCAGCACTGGAGGAGGGACAGGGTGGGAAAAACTGTTTTTT. Translation: CASSTGGGTGWEKLFF.

V is TRBV7-2 and J is TRBJ2-7; 10 nucleotides align to TRBD2. CDR1 and CDR2 (germline): SGHTA, FQGNSA. The CDR3 runs 14 residues. V dropped 2 bases and J dropped 2; count of bases not matched to a gene: 0. The CDR3 DNA reads as TGTGCCAGCAGCTTAACTAGCGGGGCCTACGAGCAGTACTTC. Translating it yields CASSLTSGAYEQYF.